This T cell receptor (beta chain) was obtained from a study of Graves' ophthalmopathy and Graves' hyperthyroidism. Study-level background: Before any treatment, peripheral blood was taken at the initial diagnosis. Study-level results: Most expanded clonotypes from thyroid (those above 0.001 frequency) were also found in blood.

A word on this clonotype: As yet, its antigen is unknown. This probably arose from a read error, given a far larger clone one base away.

This CDR3 is 10 amino acids long. Trimming removed 8 bases from V and 3 bases from J, with 5 bases in between. The germline V gene has CDR1 MGHDK and CDR2 SYGVNS. TCR beta CDR3 regions were amplified from RNA transcripts. First-round RT-PCR relied on HTBI primers, and a second-round multiplex PCR came next. MiXCR, run by TCRdb on the multiplex PCR reads, gives a single entry per CDR3 protein. The table includes over 650,000 distinct CDR3 sequences, more than 40% detected once. The chain employs TRBV25-1 and TRBJ2-7; D remains unclear. Material: peripheral blood. This receptor was identified in an adult man with Graves' ophthalmopathy. This CDR3 reads CASGVYEQYF. DNA for the CDR3: TGTGCCAGCGGGGTCTACGAGCAGTACTTC.